These 21 T cell receptor beta chains were sequenced from one sample in a study of identical twins. TCRdb re-called the 5' RACE reads with MiXCR, one entry per CDR3 protein. The sample has about 1.7 million distinct CDR3 sequences, roughly a third seen once. Sequenced input: cord blood. The receptors here all came from a newborn girl in good health.

This chain connects TRBV25-1 to TRBJ2-5; TRBD2 matches 13 bases. The CDR3 totals 16 residues. The ends lost 4 bases at V and 11 bases at J; junction bases unmatched: 13. Germline CDR1 is MGHDK and CDR2 is SYGVNS. DNA for the CDR3: TGTGCCAGCAGTGCTACCGGGACTAGCGGGACAAATGAGCAGTACTTC. Translated, it gives CASSATGTSGTNEQYF.

The sample holds a few counts of this clonotype. The CDR3 protein is CASNSNRRGHEQFF. The CDR3 coding sequence is TGTGCCAGCAATTCAAACCGTCGGGGCCATGAGCAGTTCTTC. The J gene is TRBJ2-1, the V gene TRBV6-6; D is possibly TRBD1 or TRBD2 (5 bases each). In germline, CDR1 is MNHNY, CDR2 SVGAGI (reference sequence). Trimming took off 7 bases at V and 8 bases at J, with 18 bases between the two ends. CDR3 length: 14 residues.

V and J are TRBV2 and TRBJ2-5; tentative D call: TRBD2 (5 bases). Per the germline V gene, CDR1 is SNHLY and CDR2 is FYNNEI. This CDR3 contains 11 residues. V was shortened by 7 bases and J by 3 bases, with 6 bases between the two germline ends. CDR3 in DNA: TGTGCCAGCAAGAGGGAAGAGACCCAGTACTTC. Translated, it gives CASKREETQYF. Drawing the rest from reference TRBV2 and TRBJ2-5, the complete variable domain is EPEVTQTPSHQVTQMGQEVILRCVPISNHLYFYWYRQILGQKVEFLVSFYNNEISEKSEIFDDQFSVERPDGSNFTLKIRSTKLEDSAMYFCASKREETQYFGPGTRLLVL.

In its sample, this clonotype was seen a few times. The chain joins TRBV4-1 to TRBJ2-3; 9 positions match TRBD2. Per germline, CDR1 MGHRA and CDR2 YSYEKL. V lost 5 bases to trimming and J lost 2 bases; unmatched junction nucleotides: 5. The CDR3 length is 15 residues. The CDR3 DNA reads TGCGCCAGCAGCTCCTTGGGACTAGCCACAGATACGCAGTATTTT. Amino acid sequence: CASSSLGLATDTQYF.

This clonotype has only a few counts. This chain uses TRBV5-8 with TRBJ1-2; 7 bases agree with TRBD1. Germline CDR1 reads SGHTS; CDR2 reads YDEGEE. V trimming: 8 bases; J trimming: 4 bases; junction bases outside the gene matches: 8. This CDR3 comprises 13 residues. As DNA, the CDR3 is TGTGCCAGTACGACAGGGAACGGCTATGGCTACACCTTC. Residues: CASTTGNGYGYTF.

This chain connects TRBV20-1 to TRBJ1-4; D may be TRBD1 (6 bases). The CDR3 length is 15 residues. Germline CDR1 is DFQATT and CDR2 is SNEGSKA (reference sequence). The germline V and J ends were trimmed by 3 bases and 5 bases, with 16 bases remaining between them. CDR3 sequence reads: CSASRGATVNEKLFF. The CDR3 bases are TGCAGTGCTAGTCGGGGGGCGACCGTGAATGAAAAACTGTTTTTT.

This sequence joins TRBV12-3 or TRBV12-4 and TRBJ1-2; TRBD1 agrees at 10 bases. J gave up 6 bases and V 0 bases, and 10 bases lay outside the gene matches. The CDR3 is 17 amino acids. CDR3 in amino acids: CASSLAGTGALPNGYTF. In DNA form, the CDR3 reads TGTGCCAGCAGTTTAGCCGGGACAGGGGCCCTGCCGAATGGCTACACCTTC.

This clonotype occurred many times. The chain carries TRBV20-1 and TRBJ1-2, with TRBD1 matching 9 bases. The V segment lost 5 bases and the J segment 4 bases; nucleotides outside the gene matches: 2. This CDR3 region has 12 residues. The germline gives CDR1 DFQATT, CDR2 SNEGSKA (reference sequence). CDR3 loop: CSALTGGYGYTF. The CDR3 nucleotides are TGCAGTGCTTTGACAGGGGGCTATGGCTACACCTTC.

The chain combines TRBV5-6 with TRBJ1-2; no definite D call. Germline loops: CDR1 SGHDT, CDR2 YYEEEE. V lost 4 bases, J lost 6 bases, and 16 bases lay in between. The CDR3 runs to 14 residues. CDR3 sequence: CASSIGDSPHGYTF. In DNA, the CDR3 is TGTGCCAGCAGCATCGGCGACTCCCCCCATGGCTACACCTTC. The full variable domain, its missing parts supplied by reference TRBV5-6 and TRBJ1-2, is DAGVTQSPTHLIKTRGQQVTLRCSPKSGHDTVSWYQQALGQGPQFIFQYYEEEERQRGNFPDRFSGHQFPNYSSELNVNALLLGDSALYLCASSIGDSPHGYTFGSGTRLTVV.

The table lists this clonotype with a few counts. The gene calls are TRBV6-1 and TRBJ1-1; tentative D call: TRBD1 (5 bases). Germline CDR1 reads MNHNS; CDR2 reads SASEGT. V was cut by 2 bases and J by 2 bases, with 9 bases left in between. The CDR3 extends over 14 amino acids. The DNA of the CDR3 is TGTGCCAGCAGTGAAATGGGGGGAAACACTGAAGCTTTCTTT. Amino acid sequence: CASSEMGGNTEAFF.

The chain has TRBV7-8 and TRBJ2-4; D is unclear. The closer fit of TRBJ2-7 to the DNA end suggests the J call may be wrong. Per the germline V gene, CDR1 is SGHVS and CDR2 is FQNEAQ. The length of the CDR3 is 14 residues. CDR3 loop: CASNRAPGTYEQYF. The CDR3 nucleotides are TGTGCCAGCAATAGGGCCCCAGGCACCTACGAGCAGTACTTC.

The CDR3 loop reads CASRPDSSYNEQYF. The CDR3 DNA follows: TGCGCCAGCAGACCGGACAGCTCCTACAATGAGCAGTACTTC. The V call is TRBV5-1, the J call TRBJ2-7; D is perhaps TRBD1 (6 bases). CDR3 length equals 14 residues. Germline V gene sequence: CDR1 SGHRS, CDR2 YFSETQ. The V end lost 5 bases, the J end lost 7 bases, and 19 bases lay between the germline ends.

The table lists this clonotype with a few counts. V gene TRBV29-1 combines with J gene TRBJ2-5; D gene ambiguous. The V end lost 1 base, the J end lost 11 bases, and 20 bases lay between the germline ends. The germline V gene has CDR1 SQVTM and CDR2 ANQGSEA. The length of the CDR3 is 14 residues. The CDR3 sequence is CSVEARQLYNEQYF. Here the CDR3 DNA reads TGCAGCGTTGAAGCCCGACAACTCTACAATGAGCAGTACTTC.

This clonotype occurred a few times. The genes are TRBV25-1 and TRBJ2-3; D gene ambiguous. The germline V and J ends were trimmed by 8 bases and 2 bases, with 11 bases remaining between them. CDR3 length: 13 amino acids. The germline V gene encodes CDR1 MGHDK and CDR2 SYGVNS. The CDR3 nucleotides read TGTGCCAGCGAACATTTTCCCACAGATACGCAGTATTTT. The encoded protein is CASEHFPTDTQYF.

CDR3 loop: CASRILGVGGDTQYF. The CDR3 DNA is TGTGCCAGCAGGATATTGGGGGTGGGAGGAGATACGCAGTATTTT. The chain has TRBV12-3 or TRBV12-4 and TRBJ2-3; TRBD2 might be the D (6 bases). The CDR3 runs 15 residues. V was pared by 6 bases and J by 5 bases, with 18 bases between.

The chain links TRBV30 to TRBJ1-2, with D perhaps TRBD1 (6 bases). CDR1 and CDR2 from the germline V gene are GTSNPN and SVGIG (reference sequence). Trimming took 2 bases from V and 6 from J, leaving 19 bases between them. The CDR3 runs 15 residues. CDR3: CAWSQWDTQKDGYTF. As DNA, the CDR3 is TGTGCCTGGAGTCAATGGGACACCCAAAAAGATGGCTACACCTTC.

The genes are TRBV20-1 and TRBJ1-3; D not certain. V dropped 0 bases and J dropped 0 bases, with 6 bases sitting between them. This CDR3 is 14 amino acids long. Germline V gives CDR1 DFQATT, CDR2 SNEGSKA (reference sequence). The CDR3 region is CSARDKRSGNTIYF. The DNA for the CDR3 is TGCAGTGCTAGAGATAAGCGCTCTGGAAACACCATATATTTT.

This clonotype was detected a few times. Here the CDR3 DNA reads TGCAGTGCTAGGGAGGGACTAGCGGGAGGTCAAGAGACCCAGTACTTC. Its protein is CSAREGLAGGQETQYF. The genes are TRBV20-1 and TRBJ2-5; the match to TRBD2 covers 15 bases. Germline-derived CDR1 and CDR2 are DFQATT and SNEGSKA (reference sequence). The CDR3 has 16 amino acids. V was pared by 3 bases and J by 2 bases, with 4 bases of the junction left unmatched.

The chain joins TRBV3-1 to TRBJ2-2, with TRBD2 identical over 10 bases. CDR1 is LGHDT and CDR2 is YNNKEL in the germline V gene (reference sequence). Trimming at V came to 5 bases and at J to 2 bases, leaving 5 bases not matched to a gene. This CDR3 spans 16 amino acids. The CDR3 sequence: CASSFRTSGNTGELFF. The CDR3 DNA reads as TGTGCCAGCAGCTTTCGGACTAGCGGTAACACCGGGGAGCTGTTTTTT. Looking up the rest from reference TRBV3-1 and TRBJ2-2 gives the full variable domain: DTAVSQTPKYLVTQMGNDKSIKCEQNLGHDTMYWYKQDSKKFLKIMFSYNNKELIINETVPNRFSPKSPDKAHLNLHINSLELGDSAVYFCASSFRTSGNTGELFFGEGSRLTVL.

The V gene is TRBV20-1, the J gene TRBJ2-2; tentative D call: TRBD1 (6 bases). The CDR3 length is 14 residues. The V end was cut by 6 bases, the J end by 0 bases, with 11 bases between. CDR1 is DFQATT, CDR2 SNEGSKA, per germline (reference sequence). The CDR3 loop is CSAHRDANTGELFF. CDR3 sequence (DNA): TGCAGTGCCCACAGGGACGCGAACACCGGGGAGCTGTTTTTT.

This clonotype was seen a handful of times. The rearrangement joins TRBV10-3 to TRBJ2-1, with 11 nucleotides matching TRBD2. The tail of the sequence fits TRBJ2-7 better, so the J call may be wrong. This CDR3 is 17 amino acids long. The V gene's germline CDR1 is ENHRY and CDR2 SYGVKD. CDR3 DNA sequence: TGTGCCATCAGACCACGGCTAGCGGGGGGCGGGGACAATGAGCAGTACTTC. The encoded protein is CAIRPRLAGGGDNEQYF.